This T cell receptor beta chain stems from a study of cytomegalovirus exposure and HLA in healthy donors. Study conclusions and caveats: CMV serostatus was the only immune exposure information that was available.

Use of 60 Vbeta and 13 Jbeta primers characterized the PCR. Libraries were prepared by immunoSEQ multiplex PCR; TCRdb keeps only in-frame clonotypes and omits some of them. The data contain 80,000 to 100,000 clones, roughly 77% of them singletons. Comment on this clone: Its antigen is unknown.

Donors counted as nominally healthy when sampled, yet unrecorded immune exposures were likely. V dropped 3 bases and J dropped 0; count of bases not matched to a gene: 14. There are 19 residues in the CDR3. Germline loops: CDR1 SGHKS, CDR2 YYEKEE (reference sequence). The chain uses TRBV5-5 and TRBJ2-3, with TRBD1 matching over 9 bases. The specimen was PBMCs. The clonotype comes from a man aged 25 to 45 in good health and CMV-seronegative. The CDR3 sequence is CASSSAITGQGPSTDTQYF. In DNA, the CDR3 is TGTGCCAGCAGCTCGGCAATAACGGGACAGGGACCCAGCACAGATACGCAGTATTTT.